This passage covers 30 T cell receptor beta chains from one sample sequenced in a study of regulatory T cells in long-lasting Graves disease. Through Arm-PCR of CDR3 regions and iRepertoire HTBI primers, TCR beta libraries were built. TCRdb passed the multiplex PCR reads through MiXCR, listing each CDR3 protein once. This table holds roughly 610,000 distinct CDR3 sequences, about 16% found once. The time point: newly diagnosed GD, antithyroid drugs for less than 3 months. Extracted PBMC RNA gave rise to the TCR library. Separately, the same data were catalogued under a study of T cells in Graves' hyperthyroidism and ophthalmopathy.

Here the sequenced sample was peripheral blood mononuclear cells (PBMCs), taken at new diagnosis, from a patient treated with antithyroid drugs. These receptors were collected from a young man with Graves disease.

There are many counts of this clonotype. This CDR3 reads CASSQSGSHEQYF. The CDR3 nucleotides are TGTGCCAGCAGCCAGAGCGGGAGTCACGAGCAGTACTTC. V gene TRBV7-6 combines with J gene TRBJ2-7; 8 nucleotides align to TRBD2. The CDR3 is 13 residues long. Trimming took 5 bases from V and 5 from J; bases not matched to a gene: 5. Per the germline V gene, CDR1 is SGHVS and CDR2 is FNYEAQ.

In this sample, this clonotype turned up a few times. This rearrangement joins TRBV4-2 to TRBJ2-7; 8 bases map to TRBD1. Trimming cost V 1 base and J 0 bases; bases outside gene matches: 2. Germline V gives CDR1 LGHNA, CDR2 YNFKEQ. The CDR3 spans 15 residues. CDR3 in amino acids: CASSQGQGSSYEQYF. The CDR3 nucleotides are TGTGCCAGCAGCCAAGGACAGGGGTCCTCCTACGAGCAGTACTTC.

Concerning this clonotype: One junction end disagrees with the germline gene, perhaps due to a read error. CDR3 region: CAGSPSTYEQYF. The DNA of the CDR3 is TGCGCCGGCAGCCCAAGCACCTACGAGCAGTACTTC. This chain uses TRBV5-1 with TRBJ2-7; D gene uncertain. The CDR3 totals 12 residues. CDR1 is SGHRS and CDR2 is YFSETQ in the germline V gene.

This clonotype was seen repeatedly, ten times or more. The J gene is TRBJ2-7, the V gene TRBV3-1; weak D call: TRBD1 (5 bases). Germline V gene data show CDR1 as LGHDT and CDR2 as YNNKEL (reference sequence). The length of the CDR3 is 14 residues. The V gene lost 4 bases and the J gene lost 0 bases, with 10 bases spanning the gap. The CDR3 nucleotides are TGTGCCAGCAGCCGACAGCACAGCTCCTACGAGCAGTACTTC. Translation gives CASSRQHSSYEQYF.

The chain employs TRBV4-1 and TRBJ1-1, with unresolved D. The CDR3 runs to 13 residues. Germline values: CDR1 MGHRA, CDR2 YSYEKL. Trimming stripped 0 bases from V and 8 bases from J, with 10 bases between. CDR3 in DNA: TGCGCCAGCAGCCAAGATGTTAGTTTGGAAGCTTTCTTT. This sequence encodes CASSQDVSLEAFF.

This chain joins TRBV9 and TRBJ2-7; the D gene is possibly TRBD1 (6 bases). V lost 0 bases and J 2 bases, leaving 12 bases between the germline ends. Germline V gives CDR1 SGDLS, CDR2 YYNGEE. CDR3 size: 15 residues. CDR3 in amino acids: CASSVGAGDTYEQYF. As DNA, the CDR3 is TGTGCCAGCAGCGTAGGGGCAGGGGACACCTACGAGCAGTACTTC.

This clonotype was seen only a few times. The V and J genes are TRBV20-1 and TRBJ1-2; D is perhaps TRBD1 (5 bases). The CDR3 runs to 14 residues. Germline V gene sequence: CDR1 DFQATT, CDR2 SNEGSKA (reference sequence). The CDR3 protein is CAGRAPQTNYGYTF. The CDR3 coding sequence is TGCGCCGGCAGGGCCCCGCAGACTAACTATGGCTACACCTTC.

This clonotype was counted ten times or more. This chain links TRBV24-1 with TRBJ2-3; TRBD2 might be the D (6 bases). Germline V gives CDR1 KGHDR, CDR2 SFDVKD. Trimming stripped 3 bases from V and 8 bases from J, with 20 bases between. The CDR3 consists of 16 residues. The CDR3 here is CATSDRDCGPGCTQYF. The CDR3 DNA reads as TGTGCCACCAGTGATCGGGACTGCGGGCCTGGGTGTACGCAGTATTTT.

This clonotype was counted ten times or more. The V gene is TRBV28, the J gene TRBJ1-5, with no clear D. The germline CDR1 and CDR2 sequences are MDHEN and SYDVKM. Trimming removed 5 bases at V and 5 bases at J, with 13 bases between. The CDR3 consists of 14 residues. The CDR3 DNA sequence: TGTGCCAGCAGTCCGACGGTGGCCGATCAGCCCCAGCATTTT. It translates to CASSPTVADQPQHF.

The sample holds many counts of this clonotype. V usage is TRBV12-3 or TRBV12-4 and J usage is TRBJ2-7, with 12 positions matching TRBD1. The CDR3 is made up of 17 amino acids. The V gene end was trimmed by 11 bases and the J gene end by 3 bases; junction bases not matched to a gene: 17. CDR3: CASGPGQGASRHYEQYF. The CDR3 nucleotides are TGTGCCTCTGGGCCGGGACAGGGGGCTTCAAGACACTACGAGCAGTACTTC.

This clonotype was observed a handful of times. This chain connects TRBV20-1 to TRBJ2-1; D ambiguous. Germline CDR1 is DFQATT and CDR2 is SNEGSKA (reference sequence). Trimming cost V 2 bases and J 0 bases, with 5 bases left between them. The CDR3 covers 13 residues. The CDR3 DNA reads TGCAGTGCTAGACACTTCTCCTACAATGAGCAGTTCTTC. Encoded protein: CSARHFSYNEQFF.

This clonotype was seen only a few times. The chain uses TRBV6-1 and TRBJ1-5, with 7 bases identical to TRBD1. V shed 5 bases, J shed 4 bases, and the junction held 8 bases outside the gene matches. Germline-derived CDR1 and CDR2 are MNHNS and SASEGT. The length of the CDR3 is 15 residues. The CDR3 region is CASSHTGAPNQPQHF. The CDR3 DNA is TGTGCCAGCAGTCATACAGGGGCGCCGAATCAGCCCCAGCATTTT.

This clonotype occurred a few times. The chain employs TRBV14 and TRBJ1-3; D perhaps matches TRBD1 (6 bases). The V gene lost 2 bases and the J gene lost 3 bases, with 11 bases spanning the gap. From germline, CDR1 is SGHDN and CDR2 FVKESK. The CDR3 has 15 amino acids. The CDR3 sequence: CASSQQGLGGNTIYF. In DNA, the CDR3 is TGTGCCAGCAGCCAACAGGGGCTGGGTGGAAACACCATATATTTT.

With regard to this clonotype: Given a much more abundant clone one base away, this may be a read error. The CDR3, as DNA: TGTGCCAGCAGCTTCGGGGAGGGCTATGGCTACACCTTC. Translation gives CASSFGEGYGYTF. This chain connects TRBV11-2 to TRBJ1-2; D remains ambiguous. CDR3 length: 13 residues. From germline, CDR1 is SGHAT and CDR2 FQNNGV. V lost 3 bases and J 4 bases, leaving 9 bases between the germline ends.

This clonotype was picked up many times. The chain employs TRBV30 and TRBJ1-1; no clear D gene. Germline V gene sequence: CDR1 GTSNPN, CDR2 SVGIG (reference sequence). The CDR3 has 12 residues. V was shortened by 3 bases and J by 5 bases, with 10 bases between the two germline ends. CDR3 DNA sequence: TGTGCCTGGAGGGGTTCGGGGACTGAAGCTTTCTTT. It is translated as CAWRGSGTEAFF. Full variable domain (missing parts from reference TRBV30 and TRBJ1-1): SQTIHQWPATLVQPVGSPLSLECTVEGTSNPNLYWYRQAAGRGLQLLFYSVGIGQISSEVPQNLSASRPQDRQFILSSKKLLLSDSGFYLCAWRGSGTEAFFGQGTRLTVV.

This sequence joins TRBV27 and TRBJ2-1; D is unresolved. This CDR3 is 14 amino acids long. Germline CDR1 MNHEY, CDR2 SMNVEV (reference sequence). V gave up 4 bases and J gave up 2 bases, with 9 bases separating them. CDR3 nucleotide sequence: TGTGCCAGCAGTTCCACCCTCCCCTACAATGAGCAGTTCTTC. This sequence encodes CASSSTLPYNEQFF.

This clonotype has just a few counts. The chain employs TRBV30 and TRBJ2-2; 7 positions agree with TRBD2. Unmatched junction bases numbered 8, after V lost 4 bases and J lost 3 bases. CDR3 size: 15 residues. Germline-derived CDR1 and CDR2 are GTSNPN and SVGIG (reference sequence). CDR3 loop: CAWTVGGSYTGELFF. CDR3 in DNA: TGTGCCTGGACAGTCGGCGGGAGTTACACCGGGGAGCTGTTTTTT. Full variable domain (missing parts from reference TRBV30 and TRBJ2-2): SQTIHQWPATLVQPVGSPLSLECTVEGTSNPNLYWYRQAAGRGLQLLFYSVGIGQISSEVPQNLSASRPQDRQFILSSKKLLLSDSGFYLCAWTVGGSYTGELFFGEGSRLTVL.

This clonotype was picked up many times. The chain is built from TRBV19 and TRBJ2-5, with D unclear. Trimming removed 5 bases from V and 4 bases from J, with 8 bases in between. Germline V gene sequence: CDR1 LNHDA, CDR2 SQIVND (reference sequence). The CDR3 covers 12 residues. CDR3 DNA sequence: TGTGCCAGTAGTGTGGGCAGAGAGACCCAGTACTTC. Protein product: CASSVGRETQYF.

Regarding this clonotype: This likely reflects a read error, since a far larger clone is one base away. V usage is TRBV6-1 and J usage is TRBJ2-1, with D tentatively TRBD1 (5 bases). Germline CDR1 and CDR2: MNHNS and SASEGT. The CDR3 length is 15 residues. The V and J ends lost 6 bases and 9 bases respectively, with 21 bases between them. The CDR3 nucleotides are TGTGCCAGCAGCCCCGACAGAGCCGCGAACACTGAGCAGTTCTTC. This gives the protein CASSPDRAANTEQFF.

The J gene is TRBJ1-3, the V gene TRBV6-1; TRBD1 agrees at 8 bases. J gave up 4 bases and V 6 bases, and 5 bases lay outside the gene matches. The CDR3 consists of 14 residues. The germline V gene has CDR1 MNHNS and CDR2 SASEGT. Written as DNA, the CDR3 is TGTGCCAGCAGATCGACAGGGGTCGGAAACACCATATATTTT. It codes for CASRSTGVGNTIYF.

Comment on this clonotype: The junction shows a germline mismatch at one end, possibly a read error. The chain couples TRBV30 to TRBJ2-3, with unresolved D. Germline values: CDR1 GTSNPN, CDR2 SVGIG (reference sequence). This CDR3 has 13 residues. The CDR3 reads CAWSVRRADTQCF. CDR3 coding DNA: TGTGCCTGGAGTGTAAGGCGCGCAGATACGCAGTGTTTT.

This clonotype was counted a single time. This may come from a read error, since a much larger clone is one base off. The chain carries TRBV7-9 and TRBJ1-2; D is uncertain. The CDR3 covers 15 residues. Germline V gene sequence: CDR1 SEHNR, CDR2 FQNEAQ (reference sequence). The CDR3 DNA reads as TGTGCCAGCAGCCCGGACCGGCCGATAGACTATAGCTACACCTTC. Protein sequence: CASSPDRPIDYSYTF.

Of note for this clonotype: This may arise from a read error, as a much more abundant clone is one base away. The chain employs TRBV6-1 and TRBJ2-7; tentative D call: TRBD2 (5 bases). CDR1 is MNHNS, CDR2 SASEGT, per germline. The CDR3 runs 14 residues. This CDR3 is CASSVDRGLYEQHF. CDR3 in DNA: TGTGCCAGCAGTGTAGACCGAGGACTCTACGAGCAGCACTTC.

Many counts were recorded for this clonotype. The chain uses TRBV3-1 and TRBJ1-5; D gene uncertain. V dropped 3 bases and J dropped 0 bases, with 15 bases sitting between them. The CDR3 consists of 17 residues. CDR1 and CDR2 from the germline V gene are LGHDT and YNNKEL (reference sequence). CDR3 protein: CASSHSELRNSNQPQHF. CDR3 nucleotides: TGTGCCAGCAGCCACTCGGAACTGAGGAATAGCAATCAGCCCCAGCATTTT.

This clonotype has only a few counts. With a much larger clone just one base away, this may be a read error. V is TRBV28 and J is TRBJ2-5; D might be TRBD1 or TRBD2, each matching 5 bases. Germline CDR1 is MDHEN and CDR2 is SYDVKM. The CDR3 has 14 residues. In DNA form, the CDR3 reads TGTGCCAGCAGTGCCCAACGGGACCAAGGGACCCAGTACTTC. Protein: CASSAQRDQGTQYF.

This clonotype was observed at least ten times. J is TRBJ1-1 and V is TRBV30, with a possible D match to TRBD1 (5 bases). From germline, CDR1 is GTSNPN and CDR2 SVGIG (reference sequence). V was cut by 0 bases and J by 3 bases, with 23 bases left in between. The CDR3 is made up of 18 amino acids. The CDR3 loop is CAWSVPRGPRGKDTEAFF. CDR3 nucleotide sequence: TGTGCCTGGAGTGTACCCCGTGGGCCCCGGGGGAAGGACACTGAAGCTTTCTTT. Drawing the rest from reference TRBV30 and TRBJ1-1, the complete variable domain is SQTIHQWPATLVQPVGSPLSLECTVEGTSNPNLYWYRQAAGRGLQLLFYSVGIGQISSEVPQNLSASRPQDRQFILSSKKLLLSDSGFYLCAWSVPRGPRGKDTEAFFGQGTRLTVV.

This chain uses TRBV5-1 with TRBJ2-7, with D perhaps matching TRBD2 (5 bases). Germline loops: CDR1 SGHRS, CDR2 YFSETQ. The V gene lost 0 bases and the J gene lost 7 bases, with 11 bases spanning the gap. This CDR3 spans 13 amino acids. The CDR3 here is CASSLAGPGEQYF. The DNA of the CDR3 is TGCGCCAGCAGCTTGGCAGGCCCGGGGGAGCAGTACTTC.

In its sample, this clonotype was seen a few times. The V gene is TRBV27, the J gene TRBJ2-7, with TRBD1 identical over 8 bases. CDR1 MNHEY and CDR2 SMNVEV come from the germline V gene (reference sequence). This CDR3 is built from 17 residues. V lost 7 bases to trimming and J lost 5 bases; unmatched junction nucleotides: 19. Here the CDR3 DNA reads TGTGCCAGCATCCCCAGGGGGCACCCGGAGTTTGTCAACGAGCAGTACTTC. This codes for CASIPRGHPEFVNEQYF.

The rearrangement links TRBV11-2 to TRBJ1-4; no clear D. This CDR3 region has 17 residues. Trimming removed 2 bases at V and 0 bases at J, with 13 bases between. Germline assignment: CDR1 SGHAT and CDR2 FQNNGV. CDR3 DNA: TGTGCCAGCAGCTTAAACCGAAACAGTGCAACTAATGAAAAACTGTTTTTT. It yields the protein CASSLNRNSATNEKLFF.

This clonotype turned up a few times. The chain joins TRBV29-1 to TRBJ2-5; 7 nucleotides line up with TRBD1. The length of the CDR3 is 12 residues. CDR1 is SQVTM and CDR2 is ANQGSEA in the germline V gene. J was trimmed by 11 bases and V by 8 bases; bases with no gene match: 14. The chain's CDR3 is CSPGTAPSEQYF. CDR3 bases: TGCAGCCCCGGGACAGCCCCTTCGGAGCAGTACTTC.